This TCR beta chain emerged from a study of shared clonotypes between healthy human individuals (dated by TCRdb to about 2020). Regarding the study in general: A couple of women and three men aged 18 to 49 years were included in the cohort. For each donor, three plates each were used for CD4 naive and CD4 memory, two plates were used for CD8 naive, and one plate was used for CD8 memory. To estimate repertoire size and how much clonotypes are shared between individuals, the study performed deep sequencing of blood TCR repertoires from roughly five healthy adults. Libraries were prepared and TCR repertoires were sequenced by different laboratories using diverse techniques, in order to increase sequencing depth and limit assay-specific biases. Between about 0.9 and 8.9 billion PBMCs per donor were obtained by leukapheresis.

Using the deep immunoSEQ assay, multiplex PCR amplified TCR CDR3 regions from genomic DNA. Genomic DNA extracted from each cell subset was distributed evenly over all wells of several immunoSEQ 96-well plates, and each plate served as one replicate. For sorted subsets, approximately 190 ng of genomic DNA, equivalent to some 33,000 T cell genomes, went into each replicate PCR. Purified libraries were quantified with a Qubit 3.0 fluorometer, sized on a Bioanalyzer 2100, and re-quantified with the KAPA Library Quantification kit. Every immunoSEQ 96-well plate was sequenced on a separate single-read 150-cycle Illumina NextSeq 550 flow cell. Concerning the study's data processing: Because the immunoSEQ output held only junctional sequences and lacked quality scores, the filtering could not match the filtering applied to full-length reads. To assign V/J genes and CDR3, sequences were annotated against IMGT germline references using PyIR, a Python wrapper for IgBLAST v1.9. Any read was removed if the V/J assignment was weak (E-value above 1e-6), the CDR3 was missing, or the read contained stop codons, out-of-frame junctions, or ambiguous translated residues. V3J clonotypes were defined as sequences sharing the same inferred V gene, J gene, and CDR3 amino acid sequence. Percentage overlap between repertoires was calculated by dividing the number of shared unique clonotypes by the size of the smaller repertoire. RTK rarefaction, the Chao1 estimator, and Recon v2.1 estimates of unobserved clonotypes were used to assess repertoire richness. OLGA was used to compute generation probabilities for all TCRbeta clonotypes that the gDNA method yielded from a few donors. TCRdb provides this immuneACCESS table in a form limited to in-frame rearrangements. Some clones are lacking; in checked studies, under half of them reflect an unresolved V gene, and why the rest are absent is not known. V and J calls and clone size are as listed in that table; D and trimming were resolved from the DNA. Within this sample are 1,400,000 or so clones, with 97% to 99% of them counted one time only. Over 0.3% of the sample is held by the ten biggest clonotypes.

Per the germline V gene, SGDLS is the CDR1 and YYNGEE is the CDR2. Germline trimming amounts to 2 bases on V and 10 bases on J, with 7 as the count of junction bases outside the gene matches. The CDR3 starts with the cysteine, ends with the phenylalanine, and has 14 residues. The only DNA kept is the CDR3, 42 bases in frame from the first base. Here is what the overall study found, with its caveats: Because the study included a small number of donors, the genetic and exposure-history diversity represented was limited. Clonotypes shared by all four sorted-subset donors showed higher generation probabilities than non-shared clonotypes. Pairwise subsampling indicated that sequencing depth was expected to affect the degree of clonotype sharing among donors. Across a few donors, approximately 4.9% of naive CD4, approximately 3.6% of naive CD8, roughly 2.3% of memory CD4, and approximately 0.4% of memory CD8 clonotypes were shared. Naive subsets generally had larger estimated clonotype richness than memory subsets did. Only blood was sampled, and tissue TCR repertoires likely differ from those in blood. Even with the large sequencing depth, rarefaction of the sorted-subset datasets indicated that sequencing was incomplete.

Healthy HIV-negative adults with no recently reported acute infections or vaccinations were included as donors. Every donor was a Caucasian adult living in Nashville, Tennessee, USA. CD4+ T cells were enriched by magnetic negative selection, after which naive cells were positively selected on CD45RA and the negative fraction was taken as the memory subset. Blood was obtained by leukapheresis, after which PBMCs were separated by Ficoll-Histopaque density gradient centrifugation and cryopreserved in liquid nitrogen vapor phase. Analytical flow cytometry was used to check the purity and quantity of each magnetically sorted T cell population. Genomic DNA was isolated from each sorted fraction and quantified by UV absorbance on a Nanodrop 2000c. Remarks on this clone: The antigen it binds to is not known. One base away there is no much larger clone; base qualities are not given.

This receptor was taken from a man under 40 in good health. Recombination connected TRBV9 to TRBJ2-1; TRBD2 matches 9 bases in the middle. Sequenced input: naive CD4+ T cells sorted from blood. In light of the paper, this sample's cell subset or site label describes: CD45RA+ positively selected. CDR3 sequence: CASSVPAGGGEQFF. The DNA reads TGTGCCAGCAGCGTTCCAGCGGGAGGCGGGGAGCAGTTCTTC.